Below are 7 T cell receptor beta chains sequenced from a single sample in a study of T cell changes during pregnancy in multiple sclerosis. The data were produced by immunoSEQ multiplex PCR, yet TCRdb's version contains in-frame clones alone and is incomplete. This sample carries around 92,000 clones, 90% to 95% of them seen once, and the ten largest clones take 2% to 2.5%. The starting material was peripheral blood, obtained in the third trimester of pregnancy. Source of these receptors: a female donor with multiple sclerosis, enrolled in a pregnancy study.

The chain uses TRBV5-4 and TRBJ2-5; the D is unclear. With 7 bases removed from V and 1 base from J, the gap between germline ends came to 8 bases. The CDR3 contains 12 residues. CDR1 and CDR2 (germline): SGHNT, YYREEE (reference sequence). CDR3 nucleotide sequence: TGTGCCAGCGGGCAAGCCCAAGAGACCCAGTACTTC. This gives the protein CASGQAQETQYF.

The CDR3 sequence is CASSFLSGTDTQYF. The DNA for the CDR3 is TGTGCCAGCAGTTTCTTATCGGGGACAGATACGCAGTATTTT. This chain links TRBV28 with TRBJ2-3; possible D gene TRBD2, 5 bases. Trimming left V 3 bases short and J 3 bases short, with 10 bases between. The CDR3 is made up of 14 amino acids. In germline, CDR1 is MDHEN, CDR2 SYDVKM.

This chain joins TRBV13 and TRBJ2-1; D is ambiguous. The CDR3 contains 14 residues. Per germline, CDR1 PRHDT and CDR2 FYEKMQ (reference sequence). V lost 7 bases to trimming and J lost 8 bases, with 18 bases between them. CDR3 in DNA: TGTGCCAGCAATCGCGGCGGTTCATGGGATGAGCAGTTCTTC. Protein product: CASNRGGSWDEQFF.

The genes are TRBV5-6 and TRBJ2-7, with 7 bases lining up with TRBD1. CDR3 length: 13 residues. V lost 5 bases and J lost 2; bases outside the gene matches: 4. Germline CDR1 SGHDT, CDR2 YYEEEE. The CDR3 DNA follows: TGTGCCAGCAGACAGACAGGGACCTACGAGCAGTACTTC. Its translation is CASRQTGTYEQYF. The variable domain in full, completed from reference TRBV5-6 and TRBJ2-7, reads DAGVTQSPTHLIKTRGQQVTLRCSPKSGHDTVSWYQQALGQGPQFIFQYYEEEERQRGNFPDRFSGHQFPNYSSELNVNALLLGDSALYLCASRQTGTYEQYFGPGTRLTVT.

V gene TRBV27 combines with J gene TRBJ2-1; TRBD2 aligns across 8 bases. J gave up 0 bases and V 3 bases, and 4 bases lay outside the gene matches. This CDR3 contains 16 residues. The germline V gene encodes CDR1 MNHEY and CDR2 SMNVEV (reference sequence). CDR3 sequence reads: CASSLGLDASYNEQFF. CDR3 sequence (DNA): TGTGCCAGCAGTTTGGGACTAGATGCCTCCTACAATGAGCAGTTCTTC.

The CDR3 region has the DNA TGTGCCAGCAGCTTAAGGACTAGCGGACGCTCCTACAATGAGCAGTTCTTC. This encodes CASSLRTSGRSYNEQFF. The chain carries TRBV7-8 and TRBJ2-1, with 10 bases matching TRBD2. Germline V gene sequence: CDR1 SGHVS, CDR2 FQNEAQ. This CDR3 is built from 17 residues. V dropped 2 bases and J dropped 0; count of bases not matched to a gene: 4.

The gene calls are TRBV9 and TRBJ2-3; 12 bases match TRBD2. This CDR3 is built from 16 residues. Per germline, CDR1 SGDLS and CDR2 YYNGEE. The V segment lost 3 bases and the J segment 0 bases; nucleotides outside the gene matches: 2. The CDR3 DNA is TGTGCCAGCAGCGGGGGGACTAGCGGGAGCACAGATACGCAGTATTTT. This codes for CASSGGTSGSTDTQYF.